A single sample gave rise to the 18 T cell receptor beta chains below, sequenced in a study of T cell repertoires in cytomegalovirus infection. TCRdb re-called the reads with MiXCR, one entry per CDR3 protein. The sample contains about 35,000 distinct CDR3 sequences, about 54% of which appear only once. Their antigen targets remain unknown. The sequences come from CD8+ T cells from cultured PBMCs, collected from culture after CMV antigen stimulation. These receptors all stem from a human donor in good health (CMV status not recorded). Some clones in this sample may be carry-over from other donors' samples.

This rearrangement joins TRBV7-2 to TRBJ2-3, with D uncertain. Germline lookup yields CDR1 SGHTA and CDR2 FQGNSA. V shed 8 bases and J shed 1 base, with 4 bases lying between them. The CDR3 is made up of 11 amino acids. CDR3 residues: CASYRTDTQYF. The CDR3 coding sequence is TGTGCCAGCTACCGCACAGATACGCAGTATTTT.

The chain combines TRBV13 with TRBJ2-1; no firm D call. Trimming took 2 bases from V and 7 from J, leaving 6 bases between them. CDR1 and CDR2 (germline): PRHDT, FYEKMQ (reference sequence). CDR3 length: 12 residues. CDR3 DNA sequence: TGTGCCAGCAGCTTACGGCGGAATGAGCAGTTCTTC. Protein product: CASSLRRNEQFF.

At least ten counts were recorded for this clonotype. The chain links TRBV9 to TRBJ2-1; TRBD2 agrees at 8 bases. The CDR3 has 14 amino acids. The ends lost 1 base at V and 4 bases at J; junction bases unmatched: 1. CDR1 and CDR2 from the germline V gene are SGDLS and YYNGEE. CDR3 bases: TGTGCCAGCAGCGTAAGCGGGGGTTACAATGAGCAGTTCTTC. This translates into CASSVSGGYNEQFF.

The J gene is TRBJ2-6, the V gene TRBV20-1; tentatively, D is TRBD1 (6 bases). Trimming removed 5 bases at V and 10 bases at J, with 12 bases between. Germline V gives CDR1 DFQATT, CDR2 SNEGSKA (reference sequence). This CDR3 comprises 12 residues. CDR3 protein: CSAPPRGNVLTF. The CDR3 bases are TGCAGTGCTCCTCCTAGGGGGAACGTCCTGACTTTC.

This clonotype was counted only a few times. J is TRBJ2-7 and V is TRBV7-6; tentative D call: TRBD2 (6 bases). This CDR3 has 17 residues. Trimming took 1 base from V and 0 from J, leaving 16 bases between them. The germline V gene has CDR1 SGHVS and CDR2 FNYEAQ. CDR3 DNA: TGTGCCAGCAGCTTAGGTACTGCTAGCGCTTACTCCTACGAGCAGTACTTC. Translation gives CASSLGTASAYSYEQYF.

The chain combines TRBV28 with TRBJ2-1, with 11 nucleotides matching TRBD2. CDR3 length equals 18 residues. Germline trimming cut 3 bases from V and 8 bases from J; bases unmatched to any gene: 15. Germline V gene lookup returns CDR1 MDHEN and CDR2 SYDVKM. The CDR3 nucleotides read TGTGCCAGCAGTTTTTCCGGCGGTAGCGGGAGGGCCGGGGATGAGCAGTTCTTC. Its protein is CASSFSGGSGRAGDEQFF. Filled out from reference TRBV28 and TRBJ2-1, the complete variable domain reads DVKVTQSSRYLVKRTGEKVFLECVQDMDHENMFWYRQDPGLGLRLIYFSYDVKMKEKGDIPEGYSVSREKKERFSLILESASTNQTSMYLCASSFSGGSGRAGDEQFFGPGTRLTVL.

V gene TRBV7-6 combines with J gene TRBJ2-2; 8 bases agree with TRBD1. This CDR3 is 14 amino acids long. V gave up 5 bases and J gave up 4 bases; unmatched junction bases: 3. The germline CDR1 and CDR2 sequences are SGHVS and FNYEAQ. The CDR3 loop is CASSDDRGTGELFF. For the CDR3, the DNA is TGTGCCAGCAGCGACGACAGGGGCACCGGGGAGCTGTTTTTT.

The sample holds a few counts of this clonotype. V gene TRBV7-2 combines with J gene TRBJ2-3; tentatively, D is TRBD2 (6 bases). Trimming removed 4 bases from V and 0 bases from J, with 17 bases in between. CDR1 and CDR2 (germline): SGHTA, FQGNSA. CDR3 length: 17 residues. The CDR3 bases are TGTGCCAGCAGCTCGGGCGGGCGCGGGGCTAGCACAGATACGCAGTATTTT. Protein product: CASSSGGRGASTDTQYF.

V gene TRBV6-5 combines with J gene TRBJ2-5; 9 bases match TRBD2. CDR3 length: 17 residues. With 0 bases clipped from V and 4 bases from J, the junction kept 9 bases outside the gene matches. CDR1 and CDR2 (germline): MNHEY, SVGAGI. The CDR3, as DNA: TGTGCCAGCAGTTACTCGATCACTCGACTAGCGGTAGAGACCCAGTACTTC. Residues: CASSYSITRLAVETQYF.

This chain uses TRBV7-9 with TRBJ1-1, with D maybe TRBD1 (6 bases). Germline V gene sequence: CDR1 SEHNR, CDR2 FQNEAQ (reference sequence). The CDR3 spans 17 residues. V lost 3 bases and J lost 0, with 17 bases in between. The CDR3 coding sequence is TGTGCCAGCAGCTTTAACCTTGCCGGACAGATGAACACTGAAGCTTTCTTT. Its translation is CASSFNLAGQMNTEAFF.

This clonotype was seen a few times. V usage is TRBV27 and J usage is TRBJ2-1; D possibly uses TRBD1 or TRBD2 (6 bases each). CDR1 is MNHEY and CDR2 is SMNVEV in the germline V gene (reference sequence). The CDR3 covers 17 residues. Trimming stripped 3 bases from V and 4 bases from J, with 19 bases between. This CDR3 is CASSLAPGGPKYNEQFF. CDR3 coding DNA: TGTGCCAGCAGTTTGGCCCCCGGGGGCCCCAAGTACAATGAGCAGTTCTTC.

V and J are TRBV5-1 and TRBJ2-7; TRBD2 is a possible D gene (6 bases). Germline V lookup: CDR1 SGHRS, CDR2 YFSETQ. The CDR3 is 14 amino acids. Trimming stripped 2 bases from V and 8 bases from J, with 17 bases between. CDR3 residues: CASSFGGERAKQYF. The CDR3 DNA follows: TGCGCCAGCAGCTTCGGAGGGGAGCGGGCCAAGCAGTACTTC.

CDR3 sequence reads: CASSLWDRIMKTNEKLFF. DNA of the CDR3: TGTGCCAGCAGCTTGTGGGACAGGATAATGAAGACTAATGAAAAACTGTTTTTT. The chain combines TRBV5-5 with TRBJ1-4; 8 bases match TRBD1. Germline CDR1 reads SGHKS; CDR2 reads YYEKEE (reference sequence). The CDR3 sequence is 18 residues long. V dropped 1 base and J dropped 2; count of bases not matched to a gene: 10.

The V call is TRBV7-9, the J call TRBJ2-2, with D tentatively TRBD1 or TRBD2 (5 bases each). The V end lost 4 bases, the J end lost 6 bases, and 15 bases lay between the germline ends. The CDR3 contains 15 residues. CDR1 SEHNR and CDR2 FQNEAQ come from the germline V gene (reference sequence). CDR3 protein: CASSSSGTEAGELFF. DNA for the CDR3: TGTGCCAGCAGCTCATCCGGGACCGAAGCCGGGGAGCTGTTTTTT.

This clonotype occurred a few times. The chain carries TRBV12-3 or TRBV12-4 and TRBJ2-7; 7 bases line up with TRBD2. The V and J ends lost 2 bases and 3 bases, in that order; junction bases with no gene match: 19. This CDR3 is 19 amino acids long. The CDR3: CASSLSLGKTSEKIYEQYF. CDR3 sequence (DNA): TGTGCCAGCAGTTTAAGTTTGGGAAAAACTAGCGAAAAAATCTACGAGCAGTACTTC.

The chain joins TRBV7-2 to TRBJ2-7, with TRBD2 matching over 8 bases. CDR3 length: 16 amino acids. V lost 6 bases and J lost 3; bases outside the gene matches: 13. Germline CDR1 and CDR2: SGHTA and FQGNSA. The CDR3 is CASSGAGGGGLYEQYF. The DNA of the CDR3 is TGTGCCAGCAGTGGCGCGGGCGGCGGGGGGCTCTACGAGCAGTACTTC.

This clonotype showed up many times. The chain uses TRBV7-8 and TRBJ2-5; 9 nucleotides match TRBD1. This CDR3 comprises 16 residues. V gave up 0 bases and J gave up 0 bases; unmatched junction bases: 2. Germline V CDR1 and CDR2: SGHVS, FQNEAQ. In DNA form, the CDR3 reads TGTGCCAGCAGCTTAGCCACAGGGGGCTACCAAGAGACCCAGTACTTC. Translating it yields CASSLATGGYQETQYF.

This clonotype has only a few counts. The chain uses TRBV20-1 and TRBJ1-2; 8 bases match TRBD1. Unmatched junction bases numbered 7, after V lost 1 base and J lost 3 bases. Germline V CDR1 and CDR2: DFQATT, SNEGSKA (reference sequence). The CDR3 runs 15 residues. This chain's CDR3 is CSARGRGRADYGYTF. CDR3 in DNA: TGCAGTGCTAGAGGCAGGGGGCGGGCAGACTATGGCTACACCTTC.